This TCR beta chain originates from a study of T cell responses to AZD1222 COVID-19 vaccine. A word on this clone: The antigen is not known.

Libraries were prepared by immunoSEQ multiplex PCR; TCRdb keeps only in-frame clonotypes and omits some of them. The sample has some 97,000 clones; more than 75% are singletons. This CDR3 has 13 residues. V dropped 5 bases and J dropped 1 base, with 7 bases sitting between them. Germline CDR1 SGHTA, CDR2 FQGTGA. The study, taken as a whole, reports: The CD4 TCRs associated with vaccination extended across spike and predominated at 160-218 and 743-854.

J is TRBJ2-3 and V is TRBV7-3; D not resolved. This sequence was found in an adult in good health. The sequencing here drew on peripheral blood, taken on day 0 of AZD1222 vaccination. CDR3 residues: CASSRPGTDTQYF. The CDR3, as DNA: TGTGCCAGCAGCCGCCCGGGCACAGATACGCAGTATTTT.